The rows below give T cell receptor beta chains drawn from one sample of a study of T cell repertoires in cytomegalovirus infection. TCRdb fed the reads into MiXCR, producing one record per CDR3 protein. The sample shows 600,000 to 800,000 distinct CDR3 sequences, roughly 24% of them seen only once. Source material: CD8+ T cells from PBMCs. Receptors were obtained from a human donor in good health (CMV status not recorded). Some clones in this sample may be carry-over from other donors' samples. The CDR3 runs from the conserved cysteine through the conserved F or W. A D gene is named only where the DNA matches it firmly. A row's size may be missing; if present it is once, few, many or a size class.

j_gene | abundance | v_gene | d_gene | CDR3aa | CDR3nt
TRBJ1-1 | . | TRBV7-9 | . | CASTTTGQWNTEAFF | TGTGCCAGCACCACTACCGGACAATGGAACACTGAAGCTTTCTTT
TRBJ1-5 | many | TRBV28 | . | CASSLWADLSNQPQHF | TGTGCCAGCAGTTTATGGGCGGACCTTAGCAATCAGCCCCAGCATTTT
TRBJ2-3 | many | TRBV7-3 | . | CASSLLDSSTDTQYF | TGTGCCAGCAGCTTACTGGACAGTAGCACAGATACGCAGTATTTT
TRBJ1-1 | many | TRBV27 | . | CASSLQPPRDMNTEAFF | TGTGCCAGCAGTTTACAGCCCCCTCGGGATATGAACACTGAAGCTTTCTTT
TRBJ2-5 | many | TRBV12-3/TRBV12-4 | TRBD2 | CASSSPERGGRETQYF | TGTGCCAGCAGTTCCCCCGAACGGGGGGGGCGAGAGACCCAGTACTTC
TRBJ2-7 | once | TRBV10-3 | TRBD2 | CAISDFRLAPYEQYF | TGTGCCATCAGTGATTTCAGACTAGCACCCTACGAGCAGTACTTC
TRBJ2-7 | many | TRBV7-2 | . | CASSLGYSEQYF | TGTGCCAGCAGCCTAGGGTACTCCGAGCAGTACTTC
TRBJ2-3 | . | TRBV14 | TRBD1 | CASSQVTQGEPTQYF | TGTGCCAGCAGCCAAGTAACCCAGGGGGAGCCGACGCAGTATTTT
TRBJ2-3 | many | TRBV10-3 | TRBD1 | CAISESETGISLDTQYF | TGTGCCATCAGTGAGTCTGAGACAGGGATTTCGTTGGATACGCAGTATTTT
TRBJ1-2 | many | TRBV5-1 | TRBD1 | CASSSRTGYNYGYTF | TGCGCCAGCAGCTCCCGGACAGGGTACAACTATGGCTACACCTTC
TRBJ1-1 | few | TRBV7-9 | . | CASSPIVGLQTEAFF | TGTGCCAGCAGCCCGATAGTGGGGCTTCAGACTGAAGCTTTCTTT
TRBJ1-5 | once | TRBV27 | . | CASSPPGWPRPQHF | TGTGCCAGCAGTCCCCCCGGGTGGCCGAGACCCCAGCATTTT
TRBJ2-7 | . | TRBV10-3 | . | CAIKTKGPNEQYF | TGTGCCATCAAGACCAAGGGGCCAAACGAGCAGTACTTC
TRBJ2-5 | few | TRBV27 | TRBD2 | CARSGEGGKEETQYF | TGTGCCAGATCGGGGGAGGGTGGCAAGGAAGAGACCCAGTACTTC
TRBJ2-1 | . | TRBV7-8 | TRBD1 | CASSLADRGPVNEQCF | TGTGCCAGCAGCTTAGCGGACAGGGGGCCCGTCAATGAGCAGTGCTTC
TRBJ2-1 | few | TRBV7-2 | TRBD1 | CASSLGGQIPYNEQFF | TGTGCCAGCAGCTTAGGGGGACAGATCCCCTACAATGAGCAGTTCTTC
TRBJ2-1 | . | TRBV29-1 | TRBD2 | CSVEWGTMYEQFF | TGCAGCGTTGAGTGGGGGACTATGTATGAGCAGTTCTTC
TRBJ2-3 | . | TRBV4-3 | . | CASSQDLGAADPQYF | TGCGCCAGCAGCCAAGATCTAGGAGCGGCAGATCCGCAGTATTTT
TRBJ1-5 | few | TRBV19 | . | CASSNGAAGMVPQHF | TGTGCCAGTAGTAATGGGGCAGCAGGGATGGTGCCCCAGCATTTT
TRBJ2-5 | . | TRBV7-9 | TRBD2 | CASSRGGHQETQYF | TGTGCCAGCAGCCGCGGGGGGCATCAAGAGACCCAGTACTTC
TRBJ2-3 | . | TRBV20-1 | TRBD2 | CSAEASGGTDTQYF | TGCAGTGCCGAAGCTAGCGGGGGCACAGATACGCAGTATTTT
TRBJ1-2 | . | TRBV20-1 | . | CSARAGNHGYTF | TGCAGTGCTCGGGCGGGGAATCATGGCTACACCTTC
TRBJ2-3 | few | TRBV15 | . | CATSYLTSGVTDTQYF | TGTGCCACCAGTTACCTGACCTCGGGGGTAACAGATACGCAGTATTTT
TRBJ2-2 | . | TRBV7-6 | . | CTSSFFAGQPFTGELFF | TGTACCAGCAGCTTCTTTGCGGGACAGCCATTCACCGGGGAGCTGTTTTTT
TRBJ1-1 | many | TRBV7-2 | . | CASRRTRLNTEAFF | TGTGCCAGCAGGCGGACCCGCTTGAACACTGAAGCTTTCTTT
TRBJ2-3 | many | TRBV10-3 | . | CAISESMAGDTDTQYF | TGTGCCATCAGTGAGTCGATGGCAGGGGACACAGATACGCAGTATTTT
TRBJ2-5 | . | TRBV10-3 | TRBD1 | CAIGGQGQETQYF | TGTGCCATCGGAGGACAGGGCCAAGAGACCCAGTACTTC
TRBJ2-2 | many | TRBV29-1 | . | CSVVVGDTGELFF | TGCAGCGTTGTCGTGGGGGATACCGGGGAGCTGTTTTTT
TRBJ2-2 | . | TRBV29-1 | . | CSVGDRSDTGELFF | TGTAGCGTTGGTGACAGATCGGACACCGGGGAGCTGTTTTTT
TRBJ1-3 | few | TRBV14 | . | CASSPYREPGNTIYF | TGTGCCAGCAGCCCCTACAGAGAACCTGGAAACACCATATATTTT
TRBJ1-1 | few | TRBV4-3 | . | CASSQEGGRGRRNTEAFF | TGCGCCAGCAGCCAAGAAGGGGGTAGGGGCCGCCGGAACACTGAAGCTTTCTTT
TRBJ1-1 | few | TRBV11-2 | . | CASSSLKEGGMNTEAFF | TGTGCCAGCAGCTCCTTGAAGGAGGGAGGGATGAACACTGAAGCTTTCTTT
TRBJ1-5 | . | TRBV28 | . | CASSLMQTNQPQHF | TGTGCCAGCAGTTTAATGCAGACCAATCAGCCCCAGCATTTT
TRBJ1-1 | few | TRBV7-6 | TRBD1 | CASSSPGQGFSEAFF | TGTGCCAGCAGCTCACCGGGACAGGGGTTTTCTGAAGCTTTCTTT
TRBJ2-3 | few | TRBV28 | . | CASRELDSPTDTQYF | TGTGCCAGCAGAGAGTTGGACAGCCCCACAGATACGCAGTATTTT